The clone carrying this T cell receptor (beta chain) was picked up a small number of times. Its target is not known. The record originates from a study of beta chain features in type 1 diabetes. Whole-study context: All samples yielded some 100,000,000 examined sorted cells. Notes on the study in general: In every one of the four CD4+ subsets, TCRB CDR3s were moderately but significantly shorter in Type 1 diabetes patients. Type 1 diabetes patients had VDJ junctions that carried fewer insertions and more deletions.

The CDR3 runs to 16 residues. Trimming shortened V by 5 bases and J by 5 bases, and 21 bases separated the two germline ends. CDR1 is SGHAT and CDR2 is FQNNGV in the germline V gene. The investigators reverse transcribed all of the isolated RNA, so they sequenced expressed TCRB transcripts. Produced via immunoSEQ multiplex PCR; TCRdb's table is partial and in-frame only. The sample lists roughly 160,000 clones, around 8% occurring once. The chain joins TRBV11-2 to TRBJ1-2; D perhaps matches TRBD1 (5 bases). The TCR originated in a woman aged 35 to 49 with type 1 diabetes. The sequenced material came from central memory CD4+ T cells from blood. CDR3 nucleotide sequence: TGTGCCAGCAGCAGAAATATGGGGGGACCTTCTTATGGCTACACCTTC. Protein product: CASSRNMGGPSYGYTF. Full variable domain (remainder filled in from reference TRBV11-2 and TRBJ1-2): EAGVAQSPRYKIIEKRQSVAFWCNPISGHATLYWYQQILGQGPKLLIQFQNNGVVDDSQLPKDRFSAERLKGVDSTLKIQPAKLEDSAVYLCASSRNMGGPSYGYTFGSGTRLTVV.